The 25 T cell receptor beta chains reported below all come from one sample, sequenced in a study of metastatic and nonmetastatic thyroid tumors. Among the patients, none had received any treatment before thyroid surgery. Through MiXCR, TCRdb re-clonotyped the PCR reads. The data hold 19,000 or so clones, with about 30% observed a single time. The sequencing sample was made of adjacent normal tissue. Receptors originate from a female donor with papillary thyroid cancer or a benign thyroid nodule (not recorded which). Some clones in this sample may be carry-over from other donors' samples.

This clone was seen a few times. A much larger clone lies one base from this, so it may be a read error. Other DNA sequences in this specimen translate into the identical CDR3. The gene calls are TRBV29-1 and TRBJ2-2, with TRBD2 matching over 12 bases. Germline assignment: CDR1 SQVTM and CDR2 ANQGSEA. The CDR3 sequence is 14 residues long. The CDR3 spells CSVGLAGGTGELFF. Written as DNA, the CDR3 is TGTAGCGTAGGGCTAGCGGGGGGGACCGGGGAGCTGTTTTTT.

V usage is TRBV7-2 and J usage is TRBJ2-1, with 7 positions matching TRBD1. The CDR3 runs 15 residues. The germline gives CDR1 SGHTA, CDR2 FQGNSA. The ends lost 2 bases at V and 4 bases at J; junction bases unmatched: 5. The CDR3 region is CASSLPGQTYNEQFF. CDR3 bases: TGTGCCAGCAGCTTACCGGGACAGACGTACAATGAGCAGTTCTTC.

In this sample, this clone turned up a few times. The rearrangement joins TRBV2 to TRBJ2-3; TRBD2 aligns across 10 bases. The CDR3 spans 14 residues. V shed 6 bases and J 5 bases; nucleotides not matched to a gene: 5. Germline V lookup: CDR1 SNHLY, CDR2 FYNNEI. This chain's CDR3 is CASRSGGDGDTQYF. CDR3 sequence (DNA): TGTGCCAGCAGAAGCGGGGGGGATGGAGATACGCAGTATTTT.

This clone came up a few times. This chain uses TRBV6-5 with TRBJ1-3; possible D gene TRBD1, 6 bases. The CDR3 spans 14 residues. Germline V CDR1 and CDR2: MNHEY, SVGAGI. With 2 bases removed from V and 4 bases from J, the gap between germline ends came to 9 bases. The CDR3 DNA sequence: TGTGCCAGCAGTTACGGGACAACAGGAAACACCATATATTTT. This sequence encodes CASSYGTTGNTIYF.

Points on this clone: Since the CDR3 does not end with the conserved phenylalanine or tryptophan, this likely comes from a read error. V is TRBV6-1 and J is TRBJ2-6; 7 nucleotides align to TRBD1. J gave up 16 bases and V 4 bases, and 19 bases lay outside the gene matches. The CDR3 length is 16 residues. Germline assignment: CDR1 MNHNS and CDR2 SASEGT. The CDR3 DNA reads TGTGCCAGCAGTGCCGGACAGGTCGCTGGGGCCAAAGTGCTGACTTGC. Residues: CASSAGQVAGAKVLTC.

This clone was seen at least ten times. The rearrangement uses TRBV29-1 and TRBJ1-6; D ambiguous. Per germline, CDR1 SQVTM and CDR2 ANQGSEA. The V end lost 4 bases, the J end lost 9 bases, and 16 bases lay between the germline ends. There are 14 residues in the CDR3. CDR3 sequence: CSVGDPASGSPLHF. DNA for the CDR3: TGCAGCGTTGGAGACCCGGCATCGGGTTCACCCCTCCACTTT. The full variable domain, with the rest looked up from reference TRBV29-1 and TRBJ1-6, is SAVISQKPSRDICQRGTSLTIQCQVDSQVTMMFWYRQQPGQSLTLIATANQGSEATYESGFVIDKFPISRPNLTFSTLTVSNMSPEDSSIYLCSVGDPASGSPLHFGNGTRLTVT.

This clone has at least ten counts. This chain links TRBV20-1 with TRBJ1-5; possible D gene TRBD1, 5 bases. V was shortened by 6 bases and J by 2 bases, with 14 bases between the two germline ends. Germline assignment: CDR1 DFQATT and CDR2 SNEGSKA (reference sequence). The CDR3 totals 14 residues. The CDR3 nucleotides are TGCAGTGCCCAAGAGGGGTCAGGCAATCAGCCCCAGCATTTT. It encodes CSAQEGSGNQPQHF.

This chain joins TRBV6-1 and TRBJ2-7, with TRBD2 matching over 12 bases. Germline assignment: CDR1 MNHNS and CDR2 SASEGT. The CDR3 sequence is 14 residues long. V lost 4 bases and J lost 6; bases outside the gene matches: 4. CDR3 coding DNA: TGTGCCAGCAGTGGGACTAGCGGGAACCGCGAGCAGTACTTC. Amino acids: CASSGTSGNREQYF.

J is TRBJ2-1 and V is TRBV28; D could derive from TRBD1 or TRBD2 (5 bases each). The germline CDR1 and CDR2 sequences are MDHEN and SYDVKM. The CDR3 spans 12 residues. V was cut by 7 bases and J by 6 bases, with 10 bases left in between. CDR3 loop: CASTSGGNEQFF. The CDR3 DNA follows: TGTGCCAGCACCTCTGGGGGCAATGAGCAGTTCTTC. Filled out from reference TRBV28 and TRBJ2-1, the complete variable domain reads DVKVTQSSRYLVKRTGEKVFLECVQDMDHENMFWYRQDPGLGLRLIYFSYDVKMKEKGDIPEGYSVSREKKERFSLILESASTNQTSMYLCASTSGGNEQFFGPGTRLTVL.

This clone showed up just a few times. This CDR3 is CASSLAAGRANEQFF. DNA of the CDR3: TGTGCCAGCAGCTTAGCGGCGGGACGGGCGAATGAGCAGTTCTTC. The chain carries TRBV7-2 and TRBJ2-1; D possibly corresponds to TRBD2 (6 bases). Trimming removed 0 bases at V and 7 bases at J, with 13 bases between. CDR1 SGHTA and CDR2 FQGNSA come from the germline V gene. The CDR3 is 15 amino acids.

Sample share makes this clone medium-sized. The chain has TRBV12-3 or TRBV12-4 and TRBJ1-5; D is unresolved. V lost 6 bases to trimming and J lost 2 bases, with 11 bases between them. The CDR3 loop spans 14 amino acids. This CDR3 is CASSPVLGNQPQHF. The CDR3 DNA reads as TGTGCCAGCAGCCCCGTCCTGGGCAATCAGCCCCAGCATTTT.

By share of the sample, this clone is medium-sized. The chain recombines TRBV11-2 with TRBJ2-7; TRBD1 matches 7 bases. This CDR3 is built from 15 residues. From germline, CDR1 is SGHAT and CDR2 FQNNGV. J was trimmed by 5 bases and V by 0 bases; bases with no gene match: 7. The CDR3 bases are TGTGCCAGCAGCTTAGATCCAGGGGGTAGGGACGAGCAGTACTTC. This codes for CASSLDPGGRDEQYF.

In its sample, this clone was seen once. This chain links TRBV3-1 with TRBJ2-3, with unresolved D. V shed 8 bases and J shed 4 bases, with 16 bases lying between them. Germline V gene lookup returns CDR1 LGHDT and CDR2 YNNKEL (reference sequence). This CDR3 is built from 14 residues. CDR3 sequence (DNA): TGTGCCAGCTCCCCGACCAGAACGGCAGATACGCAGTATTTT. Residues: CASSPTRTADTQYF.

V and J are TRBV28 and TRBJ2-3; D ambiguous. This CDR3 spans 14 amino acids. Germline V CDR1 and CDR2: MDHEN, SYDVKM. Trimming stripped 2 bases from V and 0 bases from J, with 6 bases between. CDR3 loop: CASSLRASTDTQYF. DNA of the CDR3: TGTGCCAGCAGTTTAAGGGCTAGCACAGATACGCAGTATTTT.

This clone was recorded many times. The J gene is TRBJ2-3, the V gene TRBV7-2, with 9 bases matching TRBD2. Germline assignment: CDR1 SGHTA and CDR2 FQGNSA. The CDR3 consists of 14 residues. Trimming took 10 bases from V and 4 from J; bases not matched to a gene: 9. The CDR3 spells CATRGGGAPDTQYF. The CDR3 nucleotides are TGTGCCACCCGGGGCGGGGGGGCCCCAGATACGCAGTATTTT.

V usage is TRBV20-1 and J usage is TRBJ2-1, with 8 nucleotides matching TRBD2. CDR1 is DFQATT, CDR2 SNEGSKA, per germline (reference sequence). The CDR3 has 12 residues. With 5 bases clipped from V and 12 bases from J, the junction kept 9 bases outside the gene matches. The CDR3 DNA follows: TGCAGTGCTGCAATCGGGGGGGCCGGGCAGTTCTTC. Translating gives CSAAIGGAGQFF.

This clone counts as medium-sized. This sequence joins TRBV12-3 or TRBV12-4 and TRBJ2-7; no definite D call. This CDR3 has 11 amino acids. Trimming removed 3 bases from V and 6 bases from J, with 6 bases in between. This CDR3 is CASSFLGEQYF. DNA for the CDR3: TGTGCCAGCAGTTTCCTGGGCGAGCAGTACTTC.

The chain recombines TRBV19 with TRBJ2-1; 7 nucleotides match TRBD1. There are 11 residues in the CDR3. V shed 9 bases and J 10 bases; nucleotides not matched to a gene: 6. Germline values: CDR1 LNHDA, CDR2 SQIVND (reference sequence). The CDR3 reads CASRQGHEQFF. The CDR3 nucleotides are TGTGCCAGCCGACAGGGACACGAGCAGTTCTTC.

This clone was picked up many times. As DNA, the CDR3 is TGTGCCAGCAGGCAAAGCTCCGGTAAGACTGAAGCTTTCTTT. Encoded protein: CASRQSSGKTEAFF. The chain recombines TRBV2 with TRBJ1-1, with D hard to call. Germline lookup yields CDR1 SNHLY and CDR2 FYNNEI. V dropped 6 bases and J dropped 5 bases, with 16 bases sitting between them. This CDR3 has 14 residues.

A note on this clone: This likely comes from a read error, as the CDR3 has no conserved phenylalanine or tryptophan at its end. It is unclear where the CDR3 begins or ends on the DNA, so no DNA is shown, and the CDR3 is as TCRdb lists it. The rearrangement links TRBV28 to TRBJ2-7; the table's D call, TRBD1, has no DNA check behind it. Counting both end residues, the CDR3 totals 14 amino acids. CDR1 and CDR2 (germline): MDHEN, SYDVKM. This chain's CDR3 is CASSFWHGVGTSAP.

This chain joins TRBV7-2 and TRBJ2-7, with D maybe TRBD1 (7 bases). The germline V gene encodes CDR1 SGHTA and CDR2 FQGNSA. The CDR3 runs 15 residues. Trimming shortened V by 7 bases and J by 2 bases, and 18 bases separated the two germline ends. The CDR3 loop is CASITSRGSTYEQYF. The CDR3 DNA follows: TGTGCCAGCATCACTAGCAGGGGGAGTACCTACGAGCAGTACTTC.

This clone was observed a handful of times. V and J are TRBV6-1 and TRBJ2-3; no clear D gene. Trimming took off 6 bases at V and 2 bases at J, with 6 bases between the two ends. Germline assignment: CDR1 MNHNS and CDR2 SASEGT. CDR3 length equals 12 residues. The CDR3 spells CASRTTTDTQYF. Written as DNA, the CDR3 is TGTGCCAGCAGAACAACCACAGATACGCAGTATTTT.

This clone was recorded a few times. The chain combines TRBV6-1 with TRBJ1-6; D call uncertain. V was shortened by 7 bases and J by 10 bases, with 17 bases between the two germline ends. Per the germline V gene, CDR1 is MNHNS and CDR2 is SASEGT. The CDR3 sequence is 14 residues long. The CDR3, as DNA: TGTGCCAGCACCCTAGGGAATCTCGGCTCACCCCTCCACTTT. Residues: CASTLGNLGSPLHF.

The chain employs TRBV21-1 and TRBJ1-1; the tabulated D call, TRBD1, remains unverified against the DNA. TRBV21-1 is classified as a pseudogene. This CDR3 spans 19 amino acids. CDR3 in amino acids: CTSIVQAMAGAAMNTEAFF. CDR3 in DNA: TGTACCAGCATCGTCCAAGCAATGGCAGGGGCCGCTATGAACACTGAAGCTTTCTTT.

This clone was seen ten or more times. Distinct nucleotide sequences in the sample also encode this CDR3. The V call is TRBV18, the J call TRBJ1-4; 9 bases map to TRBD1. The CDR3 covers 13 residues. Per germline, CDR1 KGHSH and CDR2 LQKENI. V trimming: 6 bases; J trimming: 8 bases; junction bases outside the gene matches: 4. This chain's CDR3 is CASSPGQGEKLFF. CDR3 coding DNA: TGTGCCAGCTCTCCGGGACAGGGCGAAAAACTGTTTTTT.